The sequence of this T cell receptor beta chain was determined in a study of liver allograft versus peripheral blood T cells. Study-wide context: Intrahepatic T cell receptor repertoires from transplanted livers were compared against repertoires in recipients' peripheral blood.

TCRdb independently ran MiXCR on the reads; one entry per CDR3 protein. The table records approximately 7,300 distinct CDR3 sequences, approximately 17% of them present only once. This clonotype counts as medium-sized. Its specificity is not known. Whole-study findings and limits: Reportedly, the T cell receptor repertoires inside liver allografts were not the same as those in peripheral blood.

The CDR3 covers 12 residues. Germline V gene lookup returns CDR1 MNHEY and CDR2 SVGEGT. V lost 9 bases, J lost 3 bases, and 10 bases lay in between. The source of this sequence is a human patient who had a liver transplant. Some T cells may have come from the graft donor. The chain recombines TRBV6-2 or TRBV6-3 with TRBJ2-3; a weak D match, TRBD2 (5 bases). Written as DNA, the CDR3 is TGTGCCAGTAAGCGGAGAACAGATACGCAGTATTTT. As protein: CASKRRTDTQYF.